This TCR beta chain was observed in a study of OX40 agonist ivuxolimab in advanced cancers. Profiling relied on immunoSEQ multiplex PCR, and the TCRdb table lists in-frame clones only, not all of them. In the table there are about 67,000 clones, approximately 84% of which are singletons. Germline V lookup: CDR1 MDHEN, CDR2 SYDVKM. This CDR3 contains 15 residues. V lost 8 bases to trimming and J lost 3 bases; unmatched junction nucleotides: 10. Autoimmune disease history or systemic immunosuppression barred patients. Study-wide results and limits: At doses 0.1 to 3.0 mg/kg, CD4+ and CD8+ clones expanded.

A remark on this clone: Its antigen is not identified.

Sequenced here: CD4+ or CD8+ T cells sorted from blood, sampled in a trial of the OX40 agonist ivuxolimab. The V gene is TRBV28, the J gene TRBJ2-7, with 10 bases that match TRBD1. The receptor was derived from an adult with an advanced solid tumor such as melanoma, head and neck, liver or kidney cancer. CDR3 in amino acids: CASSAPGTGVYEQYF. CDR3 nucleotide sequence: TGTGCCAGCTCCGCCCCCGGGACAGGGGTCTACGAGCAGTACTTC.